These 15 T cell receptor beta chains share one sample of origin, sequenced in a study of cytomegalovirus exposure and HLA in healthy donors. This PCR relied on a set of 60 Vbeta primers and 13 Jbeta primers. Data came from immunoSEQ multiplex PCR; TCRdb stores just in-frame clones and leaves some out. The sample records under 140,000 clones, around three quarters being singletons. Sequencing was performed on PBMCs. Receptors originate from a woman in her thirties in good health and CMV-seronegative.

The V call is TRBV9, the J call TRBJ2-3, with D perhaps matching TRBD2 (5 bases). Germline V gene lookup returns CDR1 SGDLS and CDR2 YYNGEE. The CDR3 is 14 residues long. V lost 1 base to trimming and J lost 0 bases, with 6 bases between them. CDR3 in DNA: TGTGCCAGCAGCGTACGGGGTAGCACAGATACGCAGTATTTT. Amino acid sequence: CASSVRGSTDTQYF.

V gene TRBV7-9 combines with J gene TRBJ1-6; D not certain. The germline gives CDR1 SEHNR, CDR2 FQNEAQ (reference sequence). The CDR3 totals 12 residues. With 10 bases removed from V and 6 bases from J, the gap between germline ends came to 10 bases. CDR3: CAITAGNSPLHF. DNA for the CDR3: TGTGCCATCACAGCCGGTAATTCACCCCTCCACTTT.

J is TRBJ1-6 and V is TRBV2; no clear D gene. The ends were cut back, 6 bases at V and 2 bases at J, with 14 bases in the middle. This CDR3 contains 16 residues. Germline V CDR1 and CDR2: SNHLY, FYNNEI. CDR3 bases: TGTGCCAGCAGAGTGAGGGCAAGTACCTATAATTCACCCCTCCACTTT. Translated: CASRVRASTYNSPLHF.

The rearrangement links TRBV30 to TRBJ1-2; 10 positions match TRBD1. From germline, CDR1 is GTSNPN and CDR2 SVGIG (reference sequence). The CDR3 totals 14 residues. V trimming: 1 base; J trimming: 8 bases; junction bases outside the gene matches: 7. The CDR3 sequence is CAWSAGTGVSGYTF. The CDR3 nucleotides are TGTGCCTGGAGTGCCGGGACAGGGGTTAGCGGCTACACCTTC. The complete variable domain, with remaining parts taken from reference TRBV30 and TRBJ1-2, reads SQTIHQWPATLVQPVGSPLSLECTVEGTSNPNLYWYRQAAGRGLQLLFYSVGIGQISSEVPQNLSASRPQDRQFILSSKKLLLSDSGFYLCAWSAGTGVSGYTFGSGTRLTVV.

This clone has just a few counts. In DNA, the CDR3 is TGTGCCAGCAAGGGGGGGTACGTTGAAAAACTGTTTTTT. It codes for CASKGGYVEKLFF. The chain uses TRBV28 and TRBJ1-4, with a possible D match to TRBD1 (6 bases). V was cut by 7 bases and J by 7 bases, with 13 bases left in between. The length of the CDR3 is 13 residues. CDR1 is MDHEN and CDR2 is SYDVKM in the germline V gene. Using reference TRBV28 and TRBJ1-4 for the parts outside the CDR3, the full variable domain is DVKVTQSSRYLVKRTGEKVFLECVQDMDHENMFWYRQDPGLGLRLIYFSYDVKMKEKGDIPEGYSVSREKKERFSLILESASTNQTSMYLCASKGGYVEKLFFGSGTQLSVL.

The chain combines TRBV7-9 with TRBJ1-5, with a tentative D call TRBD1 (5 bases). The V end was cut by 5 bases, the J end by 6 bases, with 8 bases between. This CDR3 is 12 amino acids long. Germline V gene lookup returns CDR1 SEHNR and CDR2 FQNEAQ (reference sequence). The DNA for the CDR3 is TGTGCCAGCAGCGGGGGGGGTCAGCCCCAGCATTTT. Amino acids: CASSGGGQPQHF.

The V and J genes are TRBV4-2 and TRBJ2-3, with 8 bases fitting TRBD2. The CDR3 loop spans 20 amino acids. CDR1 is LGHNA and CDR2 is YNFKEQ in the germline V gene. V dropped 0 bases and J dropped 5; count of bases not matched to a gene: 19. In nucleotides, the CDR3 is TGTGCCAGCAGCCAAGAGTTGGTTGTGGCTAGCGGGTCCCTGAGAGATACGCAGTATTTT. This encodes CASSQELVVASGSLRDTQYF.

This clone appeared a single time. The genes are TRBV4-2 and TRBJ2-1; TRBD2 matches 7 bases. Looked up from germline, CDR1 is LGHNA and CDR2 is YNFKEQ. The CDR3 contains 17 residues. V was clipped by 0 bases and J by 4 bases; unmatched bases: 9. The DNA for the CDR3 is TGTGCCAGCAGCCAAGATCCCGGGGAGGGAGCTTACAATGAGCAGTTCTTC. It encodes CASSQDPGEGAYNEQFF.

The chain couples TRBV28 to TRBJ2-2; the D is unclear. The V and J ends lost 5 bases and 5 bases respectively, with 9 bases between them. Germline lookup yields CDR1 MDHEN and CDR2 SYDVKM. The CDR3 totals 13 residues. CDR3 protein: CASSGGRTGELFF. In DNA form, the CDR3 reads TGTGCCAGCAGTGGTGGTCGGACCGGGGAGCTGTTTTTT.

The chain uses TRBV5-4 and TRBJ2-7; a possible D gene is TRBD2 (6 bases). The CDR3 has 13 amino acids. Germline loops: CDR1 SGHNT, CDR2 YYREEE (reference sequence). V was trimmed by 2 bases and J by 2 bases, leaving 8 bases between them. The CDR3 loop reads CASSFGGTYEQYF. Here the CDR3 DNA reads TGTGCCAGCAGCTTTGGGGGGACCTACGAGCAGTACTTC. Full variable domain (rest looked up from reference TRBV5-4 and TRBJ2-7): ETGVTQSPTHLIKTRGQQVTLRCSSQSGHNTVSWYQQALGQGPQFIFQYYREEENGRGNFPPRFSGLQFPNYSSELNVNALELDDSALYLCASSFGGTYEQYFGPGTRLTVT.

This clone came up a few times. The chain has TRBV2 and TRBJ1-2; D call uncertain. V lost 6 bases to trimming and J lost 4 bases, with 15 bases between them. Germline CDR1 is SNHLY and CDR2 is FYNNEI. The CDR3 consists of 14 residues. The CDR3 nucleotides are TGTGCCAGCAGAGCCGGGTCTACCAGCTATGGCTACACCTTC. It codes for CASRAGSTSYGYTF. Looking up the rest from reference TRBV2 and TRBJ1-2 gives the full variable domain: EPEVTQTPSHQVTQMGQEVILRCVPISNHLYFYWYRQILGQKVEFLVSFYNNEISEKSEIFDDQFSVERPDGSNFTLKIRSTKLEDSAMYFCASRAGSTSYGYTFGSGTRLTVV.

This chain links TRBV29-1 with TRBJ2-7, with TRBD2 matching 11 bases. The CDR3 length is 16 residues. Losses at the gene ends were 7 bases for V and 2 bases for J; bases not matched to a gene: 13. CDR1 and CDR2 (germline): SQVTM, ANQGSEA. The CDR3 region is CSAVTSGLAGTYEQYF. The CDR3 DNA reads as TGCAGCGCCGTCACCTCTGGACTAGCGGGCACCTACGAGCAGTACTTC.

J is TRBJ1-5 and V is TRBV10-3, with D tentatively TRBD1 (6 bases). Trimming stripped 3 bases from V and 5 bases from J, with 11 bases between. Germline assignment: CDR1 ENHRY and CDR2 SYGVKD. The CDR3 contains 14 residues. CDR3 nucleotides: TGTGCCATCAGTGATCTCAGGGGCCATCAGCCCCAGCATTTT. It translates to CAISDLRGHQPQHF.

The rearrangement uses TRBV13 and TRBJ1-1, with 12 bases fitting TRBD1. The CDR3 length is 18 residues. The V gene end was trimmed by 4 bases and the J gene end by 5 bases; junction bases not matched to a gene: 14. Germline lookup yields CDR1 PRHDT and CDR2 FYEKMQ (reference sequence). The CDR3 nucleotides are TGTGCCAGCAGCTCGACCGGGACAGGGGGCTCAAGAGGGACTGAAGCTTTCTTT. It translates to CASSSTGTGGSRGTEAFF.

This sequence joins TRBV7-6 and TRBJ2-7; TRBD1 aligns across 7 bases. CDR3 length equals 13 residues. Germline values: CDR1 SGHVS, CDR2 FNYEAQ. With 4 bases clipped from V and 3 bases from J, the junction kept 3 bases outside the gene matches. CDR3 bases: TGTGCCAGCAGCTCCGGGACAGTCTACGAGCAGTACTTC. As protein: CASSSGTVYEQYF.